Listed here are 15 T cell receptor beta chains from one sample, sequenced in a study of Tregs in tolerant kidney transplant recipients. Related graft donors supplied nonmyeloablative bone marrow transplants, and mixed chimerism was transient. Produced via immunoSEQ multiplex PCR; TCRdb's table is partial and in-frame only. The sample yields more than 90,000 clones, approximately 93% seen once. The sequences come from CD4+ T cells from blood (PBMCs), collected 12 months after the transplant. All receptors derive from a human patient who received a combined kidney and bone marrow transplant. Some T cells may have come from the graft donor.

The genes are TRBV15 and TRBJ2-5, with TRBD2 matching over 9 bases. Germline CDR1 and CDR2: LNHNV and YYDKDF (reference sequence). J was trimmed by 6 bases and V by 5 bases; bases with no gene match: 10. The CDR3 spans 15 residues. The CDR3 loop is CATSFGGGAEKTQYF. CDR3 nucleotides: TGTGCCACCAGCTTCGGCGGGGGGGCCGAGAAGACCCAGTACTTC.

V gene TRBV19 combines with J gene TRBJ2-7; 9 bases match TRBD2. The CDR3 totals 15 residues. The germline gives CDR1 LNHDA, CDR2 SQIVND (reference sequence). Trimming cost V 6 bases and J 0 bases; bases outside gene matches: 6. In nucleotides, the CDR3 is TGTGCCAGTAGGGTCATAGCGGGAGACTCCTACGAGCAGTACTTC. It codes for CASRVIAGDSYEQYF.

The V and J genes are TRBV9 and TRBJ2-5; the match to TRBD2 covers 11 bases. This CDR3 region has 15 residues. Unmatched junction bases numbered 5, after V lost 4 bases and J lost 3 bases. Germline V gene sequence: CDR1 SGDLS, CDR2 YYNGEE. For the CDR3, the DNA is TGTGCCAGCAGCCGACTAGCGGGGAATGAAGAGACCCAGTACTTC. This encodes CASSRLAGNEETQYF.

The chain links TRBV27 to TRBJ2-7; 9 bases match TRBD1. The CDR3 has 14 amino acids. The germline CDR1 and CDR2 sequences are MNHEY and SMNVEV (reference sequence). J lost 2 bases, V lost 6 bases, and 5 bases had no gene match. CDR3 nucleotides: TGTGCCAGCAGAACCCGGGACAGGGCCTACGAGCAGTACTTC. As protein: CASRTRDRAYEQYF.

The V call is TRBV4-3, the J call TRBJ2-5, with D possibly matching TRBD2 (6 bases). There are 16 residues in the CDR3. CDR1 is LGHNA and CDR2 is YSLEER in the germline V gene. Trimming stripped 2 bases from V and 5 bases from J, with 18 bases between. CDR3 residues: CASSQHGTGMQETQYF. In nucleotides, the CDR3 is TGCGCCAGCAGCCAACACGGGACTGGCATGCAGGAGACCCAGTACTTC.

The V call is TRBV12-2, the J call TRBJ2-7; the table's D call of TRBD1 was not tested on the DNA. TRBV12-2 is reported as a pseudogene. The length of the CDR3 is 15 residues. The chain's CDR3 is CASRLDRGRFHEQYF. In DNA form, the CDR3 reads TGTGCAAGTCGTTTGGACAGGGGGCGCTTCCACGAGCAGTACTTC.

The chain couples TRBV5-1 to TRBJ1-1; TRBD1 aligns across 7 bases. Germline values: CDR1 SGHRS, CDR2 YFSETQ. After removal of 3 bases from V and 4 bases from J, the junction contained 6 bases not matched to a gene. This CDR3 contains 14 residues. The CDR3 spells CASSSDRDTTEAFF. The CDR3 bases are TGCGCCAGCAGCTCCGACAGGGATACCACTGAAGCTTTCTTT.

This sequence joins TRBV10-3 and TRBJ2-1; TRBD2 matches 12 bases. Germline CDR1 is ENHRY and CDR2 is SYGVKD. The CDR3 has 16 amino acids. V shed 6 bases, J shed 5 bases, and the junction held 8 bases outside the gene matches. The CDR3: CAIRTGGLAGNNEQFF. For the CDR3, the DNA is TGTGCCATCAGAACAGGGGGACTAGCGGGTAACAATGAGCAGTTCTTC.

The gene calls are TRBV14 and TRBJ1-1; perhaps TRBD1 as D (6 bases). The germline V gene encodes CDR1 SGHDN and CDR2 FVKESK. CDR3 length: 15 amino acids. Trimming took off 2 bases at V and 5 bases at J, with 15 bases between the two ends. The DNA of the CDR3 is TGTGCCAGCAGCCAAATGGGGGGGGCAAGGACTGAAGCTTTCTTT. Protein sequence: CASSQMGGARTEAFF.

This clone was seen only once. The chain recombines TRBV30 with TRBJ1-5; 9 bases are shared with TRBD1. This CDR3 spans 15 amino acids. V gave up 0 bases and J gave up 2 bases; unmatched junction bases: 2. The germline CDR1 and CDR2 sequences are GTSNPN and SVGIG (reference sequence). CDR3 nucleotides: TGTGCCTGGAGTGTGGGACAGGGAGGCAATCAGCCCCAGCATTTT. This encodes CAWSVGQGGNQPQHF.

V is TRBV19 and J is TRBJ2-7; 10 nucleotides match TRBD1. The J segment lost 4 bases and the V segment lost 3 bases, leaving 6 bases of the junction unmatched. This CDR3 region has 15 residues. CDR1 LNHDA and CDR2 SQIVND come from the germline V gene (reference sequence). CDR3 coding DNA: TGTGCCAGTAGTATCAGGACAGGGGGTCAGTACGAGCAGTACTTC. It codes for CASSIRTGGQYEQYF.

Comments on this clone: A junction end diverges from the germline sequence, so it may reflect a read error. This sample includes further DNA sequences coding for the same CDR3. V and J are TRBV30 and TRBJ1-6; 9 bases are shared with TRBD1. The CDR3 length is 17 residues. Germline CDR1 and CDR2: GTSNPN and SVGIG (reference sequence). This CDR3 is CAWSRKQGALDNSPLHF. The CDR3 nucleotides read TGTGCCTGGAGTCGTAAACAGGGGGCCCTCGACAATTCCCCCCTCCACTTT.

The chain joins TRBV6-4 to TRBJ1-2, with TRBD1 matching 9 bases. After removal of 2 bases from V and 6 bases from J, the junction contained 10 bases not matched to a gene. The germline gives CDR1 MRHNA, CDR2 SNTAGT. This CDR3 has 16 residues. For the CDR3, the DNA is TGTGCCAGCAGTGACACCCTTAGACAGGGGGTAAATGGCTACACCTTC. Translated, it gives CASSDTLRQGVNGYTF.

The J gene is TRBJ1-1, the V gene TRBV18, with no clear D. CDR3 length: 12 residues. Germline V CDR1 and CDR2: KGHSH, LQKENI. V was pared by 2 bases and J by 12 bases, with 13 bases between. CDR3 residues: CASSPEELSTFF. DNA for the CDR3: TGTGCCAGCTCACCAGAGGAGTTATCAACTTTCTTT.

This sequence joins TRBV4-3 and TRBJ2-1; possibly TRBD2 for D (7 bases). The CDR3 is 18 residues long. V gave up 0 bases and J gave up 4 bases, with 19 bases separating them. Germline CDR1 LGHNA, CDR2 YSLEER. CDR3 sequence: CASSQERGTTRRYNEQFF. As DNA, the CDR3 is TGCGCCAGCAGCCAAGAGAGGGGGACTACACGCCGTTACAATGAGCAGTTCTTC.